Each of the 3 T cell receptor beta chains below was sequenced from the same sample in a study of shared clonotypes between healthy human individuals (dated by TCRdb to the early 2020s). The receptor library was made with the immunoSEQ multiplex PCR assay. The table was pulled from immuneACCESS by TCRdb, which kept in-frame rearrangements only. Such tables lose some clones; where checked, under half of the loss comes from unresolved V genes, and the rest has no known cause. This sample is represented by about 960,000 clones; 76% of them were singletons. The ten top clones hold approximately 1.5% of the sample. Sequences were obtained from memory CD4+ T cells sorted from blood. Reading the label with the study, this specimen's cell subset or site is: CD45RA-negative fraction. Receptors originate from a man between 18 and 35 years old in good health.

As regards this clone: This CDR3 is also generated by other DNA sequences in the sample. The chain's CDR3 is CASSLVSDNEQFF. The DNA for the CDR3 is TGCGCCAGCAGCTTGGTCAGTGACAATGAGCAGTTCTTC. The chain uses TRBV5-1 and TRBJ2-1, with D unclear. The CDR3 length is 13 residues. CDR1 and CDR2 (germline): SGHRS, YFSETQ. V was shortened by 0 bases and J by 5 bases, with 6 bases between the two germline ends.

The chain carries TRBV9 and TRBJ2-1; 11 positions match TRBD1. The CDR3 consists of 15 residues. V was clipped by 2 bases and J by 8 bases; unmatched bases: 6. Germline V gene lookup returns CDR1 SGDLS and CDR2 YYNGEE. The CDR3 nucleotides are TGTGCCAGCAGCGTCGGGACAGGGGGTGGCCATGAGCAGTTCTTC. This codes for CASSVGTGGGHEQFF.

The gene calls are TRBV7-9 and TRBJ2-2; no definite D call. The length of the CDR3 is 16 residues. Germline V gene lookup returns CDR1 SEHNR and CDR2 FQNEAQ (reference sequence). Trimming took 3 bases from V and 0 from J, leaving 11 bases between them. The CDR3 sequence: CASSFGSVSNTGELFF. Written as DNA, the CDR3 is TGTGCCAGCAGCTTTGGGTCCGTTTCGAACACCGGGGAGCTGTTTTTT.